In this sample, the clone carrying this T cell receptor (beta chain) turned up a few times. Its antigen is still unknown. V lost 6 bases, J lost 4 bases, and 11 bases lay in between. From germline, CDR1 is KGHDR and CDR2 SFDVKD. This CDR3 region has 13 residues. TCRdb passed the 5' RACE reads through MiXCR, listing each CDR3 protein once. The sample has approximately 670,000 distinct CDR3 sequences, around 6.1% seen once; the top ten hold approximately 1.6%. Among all donors, each was a healthy Caucasian. The data were taken from a study of identical twins. Findings and caveats of the study: Cross-sectional statistical analysis, not tracking of the same donors, underpinned the conclusions. Models underestimated TCR alpha sharing (out-of-frame) in monozygotic twins. Researchers reported excess low generation probability among twin-shared out-of-frame alpha sequences.

Sequenced sample: naive T cells sorted from blood. The receptor was isolated from a man aged 18 to 29 in good health. V and J are TRBV24-1 and TRBJ1-1; a weak D match, TRBD1 (5 bases). CDR3 bases: TGTGCCACCAGTAACATGGGGGGCACTGAAGCTTTCTTT. Translation: CATSNMGGTEAFF.